This TCR beta chain was found in a study of CD8+ T cells in alopecia areata. Study-level background: Treated patients swallowed 5 to 10 mg of oral tofacitinib twice daily.

It was cDNA, reverse transcribed from extracted RNA, that served as the sequencing template. Generated by immunoSEQ multiplex PCR, the TCRdb table keeps only in-frame clones and is missing some. In the table there are about 97,000 clones, approximately 42% of which are singletons. V dropped 2 bases and J dropped 2; count of bases not matched to a gene: 5. This CDR3 spans 16 amino acids. In germline, CDR1 is SGDLS, CDR2 YYNGEE. Source material: CD4+ T cells sorted from blood. This receptor was identified in a human donor with alopecia areata. The genes are TRBV9 and TRBJ2-3; 10 bases agree with TRBD2. This CDR3 reads CASSVELAGYTDTQYF. In nucleotides, the CDR3 is TGTGCCAGCAGCGTCGAACTAGCGGGATACACAGATACGCAGTATTTT.